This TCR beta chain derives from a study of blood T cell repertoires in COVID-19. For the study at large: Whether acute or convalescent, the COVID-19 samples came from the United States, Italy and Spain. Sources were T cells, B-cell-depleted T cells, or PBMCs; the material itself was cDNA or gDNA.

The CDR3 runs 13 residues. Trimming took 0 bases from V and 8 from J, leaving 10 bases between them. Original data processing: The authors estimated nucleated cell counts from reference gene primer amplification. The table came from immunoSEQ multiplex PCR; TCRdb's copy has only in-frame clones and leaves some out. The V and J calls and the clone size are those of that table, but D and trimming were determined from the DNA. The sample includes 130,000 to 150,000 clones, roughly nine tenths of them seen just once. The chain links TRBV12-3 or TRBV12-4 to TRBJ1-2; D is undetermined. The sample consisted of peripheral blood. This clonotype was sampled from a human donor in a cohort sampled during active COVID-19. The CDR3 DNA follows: TGTGCCAGCAGTTTAGCCGGAGAAGGAGGCTACACCTTC. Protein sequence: CASSLAGEGGYTF.